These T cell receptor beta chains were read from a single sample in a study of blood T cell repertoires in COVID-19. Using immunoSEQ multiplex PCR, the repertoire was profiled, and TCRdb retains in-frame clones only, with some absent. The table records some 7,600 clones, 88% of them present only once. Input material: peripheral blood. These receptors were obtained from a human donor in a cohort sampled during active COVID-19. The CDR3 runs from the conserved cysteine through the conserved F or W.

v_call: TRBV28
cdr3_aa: CASSLGGSTDTQYF

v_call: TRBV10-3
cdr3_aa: CAISDPAGGSTEAFF

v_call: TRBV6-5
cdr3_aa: CASRVDRGRTDTQYF

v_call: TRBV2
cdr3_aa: CASKRTGGNQPQHF

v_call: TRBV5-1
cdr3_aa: CASSLGQGGNEQYF

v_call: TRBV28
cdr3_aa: CASTLRRTFYNEQFF

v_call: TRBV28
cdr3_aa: CASTPGLVLSGELFF

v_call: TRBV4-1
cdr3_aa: CASSQEGGRTYEQYF

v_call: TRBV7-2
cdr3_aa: CASSVRWGTYEQYF

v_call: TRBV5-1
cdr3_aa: CASSLRQGGTDTQYF

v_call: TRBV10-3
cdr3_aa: CAISDTTSGSYEQFF

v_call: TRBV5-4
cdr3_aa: CASSLPPTSGIREQYF

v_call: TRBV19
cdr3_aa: CASRNRVDNEQFF

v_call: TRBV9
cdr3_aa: CASSVVGRGDGYTF

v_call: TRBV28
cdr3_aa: CASSFHRGHYNEQFF

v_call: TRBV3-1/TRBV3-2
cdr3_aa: CASSQATQGTYGYTF

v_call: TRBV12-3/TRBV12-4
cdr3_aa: CASSFQGWETQYF

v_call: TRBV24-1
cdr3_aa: CATSDPRSGRGYTGELFF

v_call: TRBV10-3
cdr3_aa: CAINRRDDSYNEQFF

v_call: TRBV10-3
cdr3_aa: CAISERPGQPNTGELFF

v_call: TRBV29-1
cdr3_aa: CSGYGTGVSETQYF

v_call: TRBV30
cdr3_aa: CAWSVARQENTGELFF

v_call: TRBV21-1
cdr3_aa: CASSKGGRRTDTQYF

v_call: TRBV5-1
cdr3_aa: CASSLQGTTNEKLFF

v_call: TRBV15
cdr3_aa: CATTAYLTGGINNEQFF

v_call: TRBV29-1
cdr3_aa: CSVEFSGRFYEQYF

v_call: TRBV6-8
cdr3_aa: CASNSDCTDTQYF

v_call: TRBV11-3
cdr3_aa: CASSFRQGMNTEAFF